The clone carrying this T cell receptor (beta chain) was counted between two and nine times. Its antigen remains unidentified. TCRdb processed the reads anew with MiXCR; each CDR3 protein has one entry. This sample has 550,000 to 850,000 distinct CDR3 sequences; 33% occur once, and the top ten carry 15% to 20%. This sample is part of a study of T cell repertoires in cytomegalovirus infection. Study information: Matching HLA type and CMV infection were both indicated by public TCR beta signatures.

Study-wide findings and caveats: HLA-C-restricted CMV-specific TCR beta clonotypes prevailed in the ex vivo response.

The V gene's germline CDR1 is SNHLY and CDR2 FYNNEI. Trimming took 3 bases from V and 0 from J, leaving 16 bases between them. This CDR3 has 17 amino acids. This chain joins TRBV2 and TRBJ2-3; D tentatively fits TRBD1 or TRBD2 (5 bases each). The sequence was obtained from a human donor in good health (CMV status not recorded). Some clones in this sample may be carry-over from other donors' samples. The source material was cultured PBMCs, sampled from culture after CMV antigen stimulation. CDR3 sequence: CASSDPLSGRSTDTQYF. For the CDR3, the DNA is TGTGCCAGCAGTGACCCCCTTTCGGGGCGGAGCACAGATACGCAGTATTTT.